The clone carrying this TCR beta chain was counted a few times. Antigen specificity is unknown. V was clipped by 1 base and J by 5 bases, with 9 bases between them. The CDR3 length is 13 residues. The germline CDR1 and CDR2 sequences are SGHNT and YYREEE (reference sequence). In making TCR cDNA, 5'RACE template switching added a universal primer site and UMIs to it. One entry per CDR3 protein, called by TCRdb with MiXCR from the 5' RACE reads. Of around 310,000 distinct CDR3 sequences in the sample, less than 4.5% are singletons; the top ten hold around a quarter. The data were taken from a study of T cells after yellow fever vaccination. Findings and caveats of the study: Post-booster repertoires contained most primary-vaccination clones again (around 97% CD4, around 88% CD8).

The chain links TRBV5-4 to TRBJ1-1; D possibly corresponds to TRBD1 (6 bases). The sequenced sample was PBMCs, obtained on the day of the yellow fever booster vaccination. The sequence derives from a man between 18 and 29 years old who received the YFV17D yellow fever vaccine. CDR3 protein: CASSLSQGTEAFF. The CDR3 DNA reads TGTGCCAGCAGCTTGAGTCAGGGGACTGAAGCTTTCTTT.